This is a list of T cell receptor beta chains from one sample in a study of T cells in Graves' hyperthyroidism and ophthalmopathy. TCRdb called the multiplex PCR reads again in MiXCR, with one record for every CDR3 protein. The sample records over 700,000 distinct CDR3 sequences, over 35% being singletons. The sample comprised blood. These receptors were obtained from a woman aged 40 to 55 with Graves' hyperthyroidism. CDR3s include the opening cysteine and the closing phenylalanine or tryptophan. A D gene is named only where the DNA matches it firmly. Clone size, where shown, is once, few, many, or a class for clones that have expanded.

d_call cdr3_length j_call clone_size v_call cdr3_aa cdr3_nt
TRBD1 15 TRBJ1-1 once TRBV10-3 CVISGQGDMNTEAFF TGTGTCATCAGTGGACAGGGGGACATGAACACTGAAGCTTTCTTT
. 14 TRBJ2-1 . TRBV10-3 CAISGRGRDGEQFF TGTGCCATCAGTGGTCGGGGGCGGGACGGTGAGCAGTTCTTC
. 17 TRBJ2-2 few TRBV7-9 CASSSPGSGGNTGELFF TGTGCCAGCAGCTCCCCGGGGAGCGGAGGGAACACCGGGGAGCTGTTTTTT
. 15 TRBJ1-2 many TRBV11-2 CASSLSYGWGYGYTF TGTGCCAGCAGCTTAAGTTACGGCTGGGGATATGGCTACACCTTC
. 17 TRBJ2-7 many TRBV5-6 CASSLPEADLPFYEQYF TGTGCCAGCAGCCTACCAGAAGCGGACCTACCCTTCTACGAGCAGTACTTC
TRBD1 13 TRBJ1-2 . TRBV10-3 CAISEVQGYGYTF TGTGCCATCAGTGAAGTACAGGGGTATGGCTACACCTTC
. 11 TRBJ1-1 . TRBV29-1 CSSGGYTEAFF TGCAGTAGTGGGGGTTACACTGAAGCTTTCTTT
. 9 TRBJ1-1 once TRBV18 CASSDLGFF TGTGCCAGCTCCGATTTGGGTTTCTTT
. 14 TRBJ2-5 . TRBV5-1 CASSFNRAGGTQYF TGCGCCAGCAGCTTCAACAGGGCCGGTGGGACCCAGTACTTC
TRBD1 16 TRBJ1-5 many TRBV7-9 CASNSQGPLGNQPQHF TGTGCCAGCAACTCACAGGGGCCTCTGGGCAATCAGCCCCAGCATTTT
. 12 TRBJ2-7 once TRBV7-2 CASSPRHGEQYF TGTGCCAGCAGCCCACGACACGGGGAGCAGTACTTC
. 14 TRBJ2-7 . TRBV20-1 CSARDRTGWDEQYF TGCAGTGCTAGAGACAGGACCGGGTGGGACGAGCAGTACTTC
. 13 TRBJ1-2 . TRBV29-1 CSVQSSRNYGYTF TGCAGCGTTCAGAGTTCTAGGAACTATGGCTACACCTTC
TRBD1 14 TRBJ2-2 . TRBV6-6 CAISTVDRDGELFF TGTGCCATCAGTACCGTGGACAGGGACGGGGAGCTGTTTTTT
. 14 TRBJ2-3 . TRBV10-3 CAIGRDSSTDTQYF TGTGCCATCGGCCGGGACTCAAGCACAGATACGCAGTATTTT
TRBD1 13 TRBJ2-2 many TRBV29-1 CSTGGPNTGELFF TGCAGCACAGGGGGACCTAACACCGGGGAGCTGTTTTTT
TRBD1 15 TRBJ1-3 . TRBV20-1 CSARDRTSGRYTIYF TGCAGTGCTAGGGACAGGACTAGCGGGCGGTACACCATATATTTT
TRBD1 15 TRBJ2-5 many TRBV3-1 CASSQGTGGWETQYF TGTGCCAGCAGCCAAGGGACAGGGGGCTGGGAGACCCAGTACTTC
. 13 TRBJ1-5 . TRBV10-3 CAISELLGQPQHF TGTGCCATCAGTGAGTTACTAGGTCAGCCCCAGCATTTT
. 15 TRBJ2-5 . TRBV7-2 CASSWLGLGSETQYF TGTGCCAGCAGCTGGCTAGGGCTCGGGTCAGAGACCCAGTACTTC
TRBD2 15 TRBJ2-7 . TRBV2 CASSERGLAAYEQYF TGTGCCAGCAGTGAAAGGGGACTAGCAGCCTACGAGCAGTACTTC
. 14 TRBJ1-6 . TRBV6-5 CASRPGHLNSPLHF TGTGCCAGCAGGCCGGGACACCTTAATTCACCCCTCCACTTT
TRBD1 13 TRBJ1-1 . TRBV10-3 CASRGAVDTEAFF TGTGCCAGCAGGGGGGCTGTAGACACTGAAGCTTTCTTT
. 15 TRBJ2-2 few TRBV7-9 CASSLDGASLGELFF TGTGCCAGCAGCTTAGACGGGGCCTCCTTGGGGGAGCTGTTTTTT
TRBD2 14 TRBJ2-1 . TRBV7-2 CASSRLAEYNEQFF TGTGCCAGCAGTCGACTAGCGGAATACAATGAGCAGTTCTTC
. 14 TRBJ2-2 few TRBV6-6 CASSLGTEVGELFF TGTGCCAGCAGTTTGGGAACAGAGGTCGGGGAGCTGTTTTTT
. 15 TRBJ1-1 . TRBV5-4 CASSGEPGMNTEAFF TGTGCCAGCAGCGGGGAGCCGGGAATGAACACTGAAGCTTTCTTT
. 14 TRBJ1-5 few TRBV2 CASRTEIGNQPQHF TGTGCCAGCAGGACAGAGATTGGCAATCAGCCCCAGCATTTT
. 14 TRBJ2-7 . TRBV10-3 CAISWEYPLAEQYF TGTGCCATCAGTTGGGAGTACCCTCTGGCCGAGCAGTACTTC
. 9 TRBJ2-2 few TRBV10-3 CATAGELFF TGTGCCACTGCCGGGGAGCTGTTTTTT
. 13 TRBJ2-2 . TRBV24-1 CATSDRLTGELFF TGTGCCACCAGTGATCGGTTGACCGGGGAGCTGTTTTTT
TRBD1 17 TRBJ2-6 . TRBV7-7 CASSLGPTGAGANVLTF TGTGCCAGCAGCTTAGGGCCCACAGGGGCCGGGGCCAACGTCCTGACTTTC
TRBD1 13 TRBJ2-7 . TRBV30 CAWSDGTAYEQYF TGTGCCTGGAGTGACGGGACAGCCTACGAGCAGTACTTC
TRBD1 15 TRBJ2-1 . TRBV24-1 CATSEPGTGDNEQFF TGTGCCACCAGTGAACCCGGGACAGGGGACAATGAGCAGTTCTTC
. 14 TRBJ2-7 . TRBV15 CATSRLQGAYEQYF TGTGCCACCAGCAGACTGCAGGGAGCCTACGAGCAGTACTTC
. 13 TRBJ2-2 few TRBV7-7 CASSLGEAGELFF TGTGCTAGCAGCTTAGGGGAAGCCGGGGAGCTGTTTTTT
TRBD1 14 TRBJ2-7 few TRBV12-3/TRBV12-4 CASSDGTGIYEQYF TGTGCCAGCAGTGACGGGACAGGGATCTACGAGCAGTACTTC
TRBD1 15 TRBJ2-6 many TRBV7-2 CASSLAQGVDNVLTF TGTGCCAGCAGCTTAGCTCAGGGGGTTGACAACGTCCTGACTTTC
. 12 TRBJ1-1 . TRBV28 CASNGGHTEAFF TGTGCCAGCAACGGGGGGCACACTGAAGCTTTCTTT
. 15 TRBJ1-5 many TRBV7-2 CASSLGTISNQPQHF TGTGCCAGCAGCTTAGGGACCATCAGCAATCAGCCCCAGCATTTT
. 15 TRBJ2-7 . TRBV10-3 CAISPSLYISYEQYF TGTGCCATCAGTCCATCCCTTTACATCTCCTACGAGCAGTACTTC
TRBD2 15 TRBJ2-5 . TRBV19 CASAMGLAGKETQYF TGTGCCAGTGCTATGGGGCTAGCGGGGAAAGAGACCCAGTACTTC
TRBD2 18 TRBJ2-2 . TRBV10-3 CAISELAEPPTNTGELFF TGTGCCATCAGTGAACTAGCGGAGCCCCCGACGAACACCGGGGAGCTGTTTTTT
. 14 TRBJ1-1 . TRBV28 CASKVGEPNTEAFF TGTGCCAGCAAAGTTGGGGAACCGAACACTGAAGCTTTCTTT
. 14 TRBJ1-1 many TRBV5-6 CASSLEQVNTEAFF TGTGCCAGCAGCTTGGAACAGGTGAACACTGAAGCTTTCTTT